This T cell receptor beta chain originates from a study of radiotherapy plus CTLA-4 blockade in lung cancer. Study as a whole: Overall, 15% to 20% of patients showed an objective response, while roughly 28% attained disease control.

Patients had chemo-refractory metastatic non-small-cell lung cancer and received focal radiation plus CTLA-4 blockade that used ipilimumab. About this clone: Antigen: not known.

Method: immunoSEQ multiplex PCR; TCRdb's copy keeps in-frame clones and lacks some. The sample records roughly 75,000 clones, 78% being singletons. Germline V CDR1 and CDR2: LNHDA, SQIVND (reference sequence). The ends lost 5 bases at V and 5 bases at J; junction bases unmatched: 3. The length of the CDR3 is 13 residues. Study-wide findings and caveats: After treatment with radiotherapy plus ipilimumab, TCR clones that came from the tumor expanded in blood. Early clonal dynamics of blood T cells, together with interferon-beta, were reported as the best response predictor.

The sample in question was peripheral blood, obtained from a patient treated with radiotherapy plus ipilimumab. The chain recombines TRBV19 with TRBJ1-1, with TRBD1 matching over 9 bases. This TCR came from a human donor with non-small cell lung cancer whose response to radiotherapy plus ipilimumab could not be evaluated. Some clones in this sample may be carry-over from other donors' samples. The CDR3 spells CASSWTGETEAFF. CDR3 bases: TGTGCCAGTAGTTGGACAGGGGAAACTGAAGCTTTCTTT.